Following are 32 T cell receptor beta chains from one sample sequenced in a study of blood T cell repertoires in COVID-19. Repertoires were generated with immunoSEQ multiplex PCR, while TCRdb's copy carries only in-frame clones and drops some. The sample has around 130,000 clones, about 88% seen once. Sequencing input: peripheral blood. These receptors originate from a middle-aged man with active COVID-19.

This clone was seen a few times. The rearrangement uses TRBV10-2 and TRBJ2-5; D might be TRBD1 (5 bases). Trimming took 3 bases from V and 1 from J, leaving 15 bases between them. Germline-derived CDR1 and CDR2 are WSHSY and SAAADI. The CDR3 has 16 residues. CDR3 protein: CASSDSGMRSQETQYF. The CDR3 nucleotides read TGCGCCAGCAGTGACTCAGGGATGCGAAGCCAAGAGACCCAGTACTTC.

In DNA, the CDR3 is TGTGCCAGCAACGTAGGGTCCTGGCCGGGAACTGAAGCTTTCTTT. The encoded protein is CASNVGSWPGTEAFF. The chain employs TRBV7-2 and TRBJ1-1, with D hard to call. CDR1 and CDR2 from the germline V gene are SGHTA and FQGNSA. The CDR3 runs to 15 residues. Trimming removed 7 bases at V and 5 bases at J, with 20 bases between.

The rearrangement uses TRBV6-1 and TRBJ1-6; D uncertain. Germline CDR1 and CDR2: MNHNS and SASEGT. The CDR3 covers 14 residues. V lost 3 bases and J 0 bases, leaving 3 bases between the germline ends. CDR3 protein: CASSESSYNSPLHF. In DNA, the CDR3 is TGTGCCAGCAGTGAGAGCTCCTATAATTCACCCCTCCACTTT.

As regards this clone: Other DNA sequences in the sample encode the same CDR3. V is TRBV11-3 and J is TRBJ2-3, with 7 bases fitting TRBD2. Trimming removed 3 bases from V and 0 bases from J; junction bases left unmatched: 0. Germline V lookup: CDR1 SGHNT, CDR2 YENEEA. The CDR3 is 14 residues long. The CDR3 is CASSLRGSTDTQYF. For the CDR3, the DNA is TGTGCCAGCAGCTTGCGGGGGAGCACAGATACGCAGTATTTT.

The CDR3, as DNA: TGTGCCAGCAGCCCTACAGGGCGCGCTGAAGCTTTCTTT. Protein product: CASSPTGRAEAFF. This chain connects TRBV11-3 to TRBJ1-1, with a tentative D call TRBD1 (6 bases). CDR1 and CDR2 from the germline V gene are SGHNT and YENEEA. V gave up 5 bases and J gave up 6 bases, with 13 bases separating them. This CDR3 is built from 13 residues.

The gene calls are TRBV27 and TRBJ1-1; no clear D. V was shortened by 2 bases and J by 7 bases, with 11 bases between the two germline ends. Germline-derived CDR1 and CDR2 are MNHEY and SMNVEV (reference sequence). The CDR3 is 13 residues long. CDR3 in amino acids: CASSLNTGSEAFF. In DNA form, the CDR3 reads TGTGCCAGCAGTTTAAATACGGGGAGTGAAGCTTTCTTT.

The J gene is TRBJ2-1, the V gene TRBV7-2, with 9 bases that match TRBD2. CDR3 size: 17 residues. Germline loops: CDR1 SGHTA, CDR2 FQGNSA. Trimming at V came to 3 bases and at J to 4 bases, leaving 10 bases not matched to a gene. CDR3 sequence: CASSLETGTSRYNEQFF. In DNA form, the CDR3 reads TGTGCCAGCAGCTTGGAGACCGGGACTAGCAGATACAATGAGCAGTTCTTC.

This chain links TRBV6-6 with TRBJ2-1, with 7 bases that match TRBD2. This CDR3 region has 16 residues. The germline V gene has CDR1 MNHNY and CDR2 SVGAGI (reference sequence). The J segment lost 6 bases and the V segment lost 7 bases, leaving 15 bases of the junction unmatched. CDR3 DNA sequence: TGTGCCAGCACCGGGGCCGGCCTAGCGGTTTTCAATGAGCAGTTCTTC. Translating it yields CASTGAGLAVFNEQFF.

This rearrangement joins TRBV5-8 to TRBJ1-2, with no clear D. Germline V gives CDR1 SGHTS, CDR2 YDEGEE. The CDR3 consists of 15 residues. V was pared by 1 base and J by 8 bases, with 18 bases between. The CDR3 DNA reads TGTGCCAGCAGCTTGCCGGATAACAGTGGGCGCGGCTACACCTTC. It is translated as CASSLPDNSGRGYTF.

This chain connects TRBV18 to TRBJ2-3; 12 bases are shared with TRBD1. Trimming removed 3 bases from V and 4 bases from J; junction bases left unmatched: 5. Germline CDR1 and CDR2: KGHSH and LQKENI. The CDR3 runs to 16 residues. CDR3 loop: CASSPWGTGGADTQYF. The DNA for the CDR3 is TGTGCCAGCTCACCTTGGGGGACAGGGGGCGCAGATACGCAGTATTTT.

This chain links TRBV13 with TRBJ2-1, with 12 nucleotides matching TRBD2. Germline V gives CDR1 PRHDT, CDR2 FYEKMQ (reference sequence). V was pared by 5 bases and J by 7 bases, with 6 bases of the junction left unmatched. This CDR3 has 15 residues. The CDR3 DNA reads TGTGCCAGCAGCCGGACTAGCGGGATCGTGAATGAGCAGTTCTTC. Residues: CASSRTSGIVNEQFF.

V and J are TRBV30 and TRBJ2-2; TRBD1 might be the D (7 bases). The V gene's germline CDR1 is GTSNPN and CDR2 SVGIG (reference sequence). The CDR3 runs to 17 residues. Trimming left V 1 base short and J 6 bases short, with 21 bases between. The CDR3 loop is CAWSGLGAGQSPGELFF. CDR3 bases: TGTGCCTGGAGTGGGTTGGGGGCGGGACAGTCCCCCGGGGAGCTGTTTTTT. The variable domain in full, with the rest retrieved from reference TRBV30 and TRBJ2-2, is SQTIHQWPATLVQPVGSPLSLECTVEGTSNPNLYWYRQAAGRGLQLLFYSVGIGQISSEVPQNLSASRPQDRQFILSSKKLLLSDSGFYLCAWSGLGAGQSPGELFFGEGSRLTVL.

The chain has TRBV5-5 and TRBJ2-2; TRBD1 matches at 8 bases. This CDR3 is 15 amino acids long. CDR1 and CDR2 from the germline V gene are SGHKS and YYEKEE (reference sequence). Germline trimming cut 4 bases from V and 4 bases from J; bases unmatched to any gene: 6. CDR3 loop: CASSRGTGGTGELFF. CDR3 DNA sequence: TGTGCCAGCAGCAGGGGAACAGGGGGCACCGGGGAGCTGTTTTTT.

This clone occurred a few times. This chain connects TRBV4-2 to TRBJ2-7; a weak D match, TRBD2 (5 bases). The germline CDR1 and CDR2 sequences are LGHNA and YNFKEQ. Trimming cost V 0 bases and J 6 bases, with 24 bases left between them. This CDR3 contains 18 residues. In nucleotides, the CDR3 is TGTGCCAGCAGCCAAGATCTATTTGGGCAGGAACCTAGCCGCGAGCAGTACTTC. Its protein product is CASSQDLFGQEPSREQYF.

CDR3 bases: TGTGCCAGCTCACCGGACAGATACGAGCAGTACTTC. This sequence encodes CASSPDRYEQYF. The chain has TRBV18 and TRBJ2-7; weak D call: TRBD1 (6 bases). This CDR3 has 12 amino acids. The germline V and J ends were trimmed by 3 bases and 4 bases, with 7 bases remaining between them. Germline V gives CDR1 KGHSH, CDR2 LQKENI.

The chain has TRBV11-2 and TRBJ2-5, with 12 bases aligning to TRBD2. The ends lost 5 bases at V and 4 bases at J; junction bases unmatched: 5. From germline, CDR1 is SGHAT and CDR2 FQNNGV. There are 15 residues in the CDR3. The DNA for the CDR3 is TGTGCCAGCAGCATCCGACTAGCGGGAGTAGAGACCCAGTACTTC. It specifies CASSIRLAGVETQYF.

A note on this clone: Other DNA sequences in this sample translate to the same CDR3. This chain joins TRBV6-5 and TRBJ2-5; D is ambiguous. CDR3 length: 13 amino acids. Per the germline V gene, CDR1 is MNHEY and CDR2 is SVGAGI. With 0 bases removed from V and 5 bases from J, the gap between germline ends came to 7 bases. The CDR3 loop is CASSYSGRETQYF. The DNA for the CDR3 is TGTGCCAGCAGTTACTCCGGTCGGGAGACCCAGTACTTC.

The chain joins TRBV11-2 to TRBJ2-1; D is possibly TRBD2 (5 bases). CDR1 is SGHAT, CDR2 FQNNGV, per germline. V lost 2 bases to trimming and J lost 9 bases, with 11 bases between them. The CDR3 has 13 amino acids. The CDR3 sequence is CASSLMRLAEQFF. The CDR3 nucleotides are TGTGCCAGCAGCTTAATGCGCCTAGCTGAGCAGTTCTTC. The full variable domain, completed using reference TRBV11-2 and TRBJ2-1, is EAGVAQSPRYKIIEKRQSVAFWCNPISGHATLYWYQQILGQGPKLLIQFQNNGVVDDSQLPKDRFSAERLKGVDSTLKIQPAKLEDSAVYLCASSLMRLAEQFFGPGTRLTVL.

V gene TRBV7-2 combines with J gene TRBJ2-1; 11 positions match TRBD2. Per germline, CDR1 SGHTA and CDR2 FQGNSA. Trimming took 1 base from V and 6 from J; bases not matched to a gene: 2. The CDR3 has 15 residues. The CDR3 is CASSLELAGANEQFF. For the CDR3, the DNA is TGTGCCAGCAGCTTAGAACTAGCGGGAGCCAATGAGCAGTTCTTC.

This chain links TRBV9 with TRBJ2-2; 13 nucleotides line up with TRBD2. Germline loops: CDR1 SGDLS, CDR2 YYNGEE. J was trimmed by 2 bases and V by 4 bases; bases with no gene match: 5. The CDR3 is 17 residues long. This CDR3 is CASSLGLAGLNTGELFF. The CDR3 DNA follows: TGTGCCAGCAGCCTGGGACTAGCGGGGTTAAACACCGGGGAGCTGTTTTTT.

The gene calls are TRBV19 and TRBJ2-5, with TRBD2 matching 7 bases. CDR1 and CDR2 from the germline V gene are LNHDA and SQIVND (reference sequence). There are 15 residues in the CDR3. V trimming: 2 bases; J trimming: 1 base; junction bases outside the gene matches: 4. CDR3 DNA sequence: TGTGCCAGTAGTATAACTAGCGCCGTCCAAGAGACCCAGTACTTC. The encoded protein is CASSITSAVQETQYF.

The chain's CDR3 is CASSRGTGRTDTQYF. The CDR3 DNA reads as TGCGCCAGCAGCCGAGGGACAGGGAGGACAGATACGCAGTATTTT. This chain joins TRBV5-1 and TRBJ2-3; TRBD1 matches 9 bases. V gave up 4 bases and J gave up 3 bases; unmatched junction bases: 6. Germline CDR1 SGHRS, CDR2 YFSETQ. The CDR3 has 15 amino acids.

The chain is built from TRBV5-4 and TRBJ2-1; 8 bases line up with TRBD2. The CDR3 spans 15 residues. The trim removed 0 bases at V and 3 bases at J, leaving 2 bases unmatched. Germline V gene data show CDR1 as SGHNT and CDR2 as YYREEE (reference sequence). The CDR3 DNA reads TGTGCCAGCAGCTTGGACGGGGGGGGCTACAATGAGCAGTTCTTC. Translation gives CASSLDGGGYNEQFF. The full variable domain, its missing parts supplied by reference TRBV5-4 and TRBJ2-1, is ETGVTQSPTHLIKTRGQQVTLRCSSQSGHNTVSWYQQALGQGPQFIFQYYREEENGRGNFPPRFSGLQFPNYSSELNVNALELDDSALYLCASSLDGGGYNEQFFGPGTRLTVL.

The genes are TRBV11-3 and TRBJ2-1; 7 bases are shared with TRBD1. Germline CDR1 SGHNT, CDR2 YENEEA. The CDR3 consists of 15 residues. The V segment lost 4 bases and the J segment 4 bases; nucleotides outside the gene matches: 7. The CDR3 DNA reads TGTGCCAGCAGCTACTCCGGGACAGTTTACAATGAGCAGTTCTTC. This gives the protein CASSYSGTVYNEQFF.

The CDR3 region is CASSLIGSSGANVLTF. In DNA form, the CDR3 reads TGTGCCAGCAGTTTAATAGGGAGCTCTGGGGCCAACGTCCTGACTTTC. The V call is TRBV27, the J call TRBJ2-6; possibly TRBD2 for D (5 bases). The CDR3 loop spans 16 amino acids. V lost 2 bases, J lost 0 bases, and 8 bases lay in between. Germline V gene lookup returns CDR1 MNHEY and CDR2 SMNVEV (reference sequence).

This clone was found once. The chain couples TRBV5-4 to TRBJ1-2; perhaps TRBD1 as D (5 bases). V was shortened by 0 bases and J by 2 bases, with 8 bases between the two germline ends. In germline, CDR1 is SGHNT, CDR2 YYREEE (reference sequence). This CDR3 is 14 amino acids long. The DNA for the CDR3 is TGTGCCAGCAGCTTGGACAGGAAGAACTATGGCTACACCTTC. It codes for CASSLDRKNYGYTF. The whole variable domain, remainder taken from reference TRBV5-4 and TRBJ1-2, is ETGVTQSPTHLIKTRGQQVTLRCSSQSGHNTVSWYQQALGQGPQFIFQYYREEENGRGNFPPRFSGLQFPNYSSELNVNALELDDSALYLCASSLDRKNYGYTFGSGTRLTVV.

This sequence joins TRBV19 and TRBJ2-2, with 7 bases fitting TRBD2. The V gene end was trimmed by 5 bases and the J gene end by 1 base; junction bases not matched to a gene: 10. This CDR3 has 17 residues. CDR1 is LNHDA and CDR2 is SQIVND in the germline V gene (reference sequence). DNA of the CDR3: TGTGCCAGTAGTCCCCCCTCTGGGAGGGGGAACACCGGGGAGCTGTTTTTT. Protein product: CASSPPSGRGNTGELFF.

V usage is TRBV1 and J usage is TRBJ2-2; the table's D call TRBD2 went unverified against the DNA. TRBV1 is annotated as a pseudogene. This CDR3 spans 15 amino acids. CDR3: CTSSPLDGGTGELFF. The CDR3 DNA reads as TGCACCAGCAGCCCACTAGACGGGGGCACCGGGGAGCTGTTTTTT.

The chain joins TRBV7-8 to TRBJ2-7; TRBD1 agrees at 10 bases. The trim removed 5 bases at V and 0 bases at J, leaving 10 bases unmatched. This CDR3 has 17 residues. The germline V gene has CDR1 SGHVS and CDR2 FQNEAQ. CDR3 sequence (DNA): TGTGCCAGCAGCCGCTCATCCGGGACAGGGGCCTCCTACGAGCAGTACTTC. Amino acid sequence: CASSRSSGTGASYEQYF.

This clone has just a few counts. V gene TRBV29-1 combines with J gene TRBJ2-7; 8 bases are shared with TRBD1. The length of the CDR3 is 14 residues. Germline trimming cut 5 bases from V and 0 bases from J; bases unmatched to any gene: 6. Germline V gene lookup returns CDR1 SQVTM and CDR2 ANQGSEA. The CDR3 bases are TGCAGCGTTAGGACAGGGACCCTCTCCTACGAGCAGTACTTC. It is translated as CSVRTGTLSYEQYF.

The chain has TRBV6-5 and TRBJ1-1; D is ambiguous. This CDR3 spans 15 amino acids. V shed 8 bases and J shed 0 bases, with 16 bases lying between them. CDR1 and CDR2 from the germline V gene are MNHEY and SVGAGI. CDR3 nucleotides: TGTGCCAGCGGGTCAGCGGTTCGGTTGAACACTGAAGCTTTCTTT. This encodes CASGSAVRLNTEAFF.

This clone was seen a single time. CDR3 sequence: CASNLHLMGGGTEAFF. The CDR3 region has the DNA TGTGCCAGCAACCTCCACCTGATGGGCGGGGGCACTGAAGCTTTCTTT. The rearrangement links TRBV2 to TRBJ1-1; D is possibly TRBD1 (5 bases). V lost 7 bases, J lost 4 bases, and 22 bases lay in between. The CDR3 has 16 residues. Germline lookup yields CDR1 SNHLY and CDR2 FYNNEI.